Listed below are T cell receptor beta chains from one sample, sequenced in a study of cytomegalovirus exposure and HLA in healthy donors. The protocol was immunoSEQ multiplex PCR, while the TCRdb copy is restricted to in-frame clones and leaves out a portion. The sample contains approximately 140,000 clones, 75% to 80% of which appear only once. Specimen: PBMCs. These receptor sequences come from a man aged 35-49 years in good health and CMV-seropositive. Both conserved end residues are part of each CDR3. D genes are given only for firm matches. The listing skips clone size in some rows; elsewhere it reads once, few, many or a size class.

d_gene: TRBD2
abundance: .
v_gene: TRBV7-2
j_gene: TRBJ2-1
CDR3nt: TGTGCCAGCAGCTTCCGGCGGACTAGCGGTTACAATGAGCAGTTCTTC
CDR3aa: CASSFRRTSGYNEQFF

d_gene: .
abundance: .
v_gene: TRBV29-1
j_gene: TRBJ1-4
CDR3nt: TGCAGCGTTGCCATGAGAACTAATGAAAAACTGTTTTTT
CDR3aa: CSVAMRTNEKLFF

d_gene: .
abundance: few
v_gene: TRBV12-5
j_gene: TRBJ1-2
CDR3nt: TGTGCTAGTGGTTTGGGGAGCACCTATGGCTACACCTTC
CDR3aa: CASGLGSTYGYTF

d_gene: TRBD1
abundance: .
v_gene: TRBV18
j_gene: TRBJ1-2
CDR3nt: TGTGCCAGCTCACCCCTCGGACAGGGGAGCAACTATGGCTACACCTTC
CDR3aa: CASSPLGQGSNYGYTF

d_gene: .
abundance: .
v_gene: TRBV11-2
j_gene: TRBJ2-7
CDR3nt: TGTGCCAGCAGCTTACAGGAAAGCTCCTACGAGCAGTACTTC
CDR3aa: CASSLQESSYEQYF

d_gene: .
abundance: .
v_gene: TRBV5-4
j_gene: TRBJ2-7
CDR3nt: TGTGCCAGCAGTCCACGGGGGGCCAGCATCTACGAGCAGTACTTC
CDR3aa: CASSPRGASIYEQYF

d_gene: .
abundance: .
v_gene: TRBV7-9
j_gene: TRBJ2-2
CDR3nt: TGTGCCAGCAGCCGACGCCAGGGCAACTCGAACACCGGGGAGCTGTTTTTT
CDR3aa: CASSRRQGNSNTGELFF

d_gene: .
abundance: .
v_gene: TRBV18
j_gene: TRBJ1-5
CDR3nt: TGTGCCAGCTCACTCCAGGACGGACTCAGTAGGGAGCCCCAGCATTTT
CDR3aa: CASSLQDGLSREPQHF

d_gene: .
abundance: .
v_gene: TRBV28
j_gene: TRBJ1-1
CDR3nt: TGTGCCAGCAGTTTATCTCTAAACTGGGCCAGAGCTTTCTTT
CDR3aa: CASSLSLNWARAFF

d_gene: .
abundance: .
v_gene: TRBV14
j_gene: TRBJ2-4
CDR3nt: TGTGCCAGCAGCCTACTAGGCGCCAAAAACATTCAGTACTTC
CDR3aa: CASSLLGAKNIQYF

d_gene: .
abundance: .
v_gene: TRBV5-1
j_gene: TRBJ2-1
CDR3nt: TGCGCCAGCAGCCCGGGTGGGACTGCGGAGAACAATGAGCAGTTCTTC
CDR3aa: CASSPGGTAENNEQFF

d_gene: .
abundance: once
v_gene: TRBV9
j_gene: TRBJ1-1
CDR3nt: TGTGCCAGCAGCCCGCGACAGTTAAACACTGAAGCTTTCTTT
CDR3aa: CASSPRQLNTEAFF

d_gene: TRBD1
abundance: .
v_gene: TRBV2
j_gene: TRBJ2-7
CDR3nt: TGTGCCAGCAGTGAGGGGGACAGGGTTTTCTACGAGCAGTACTTC
CDR3aa: CASSEGDRVFYEQYF

d_gene: TRBD2
abundance: .
v_gene: TRBV7-3
j_gene: TRBJ2-1
CDR3nt: TGTGCCAGCAGCCCTTCGACTAGCGGAGTGCGGAATGAGCAGTTCTTC
CDR3aa: CASSPSTSGVRNEQFF

d_gene: .
abundance: .
v_gene: TRBV25-1
j_gene: TRBJ2-1
CDR3nt: TGCGCCAGCAGTGGGGCTACAGGGATTTCGTACAATGAGCAGTTCTTC
CDR3aa: CASSGATGISYNEQFF

d_gene: .
abundance: .
v_gene: TRBV7-2
j_gene: TRBJ2-7
CDR3nt: TGTGCCAGCAGCTTTACAACCTACGAGCAGTACTTC
CDR3aa: CASSFTTYEQYF

d_gene: TRBD2
abundance: .
v_gene: TRBV5-1
j_gene: TRBJ2-2
CDR3nt: TGCGCCAGCAGCTTGGTTCTAGCGGGAGGCACCGGGGAGCTGTTTTTT
CDR3aa: CASSLVLAGGTGELFF

d_gene: .
abundance: .
v_gene: TRBV6-5
j_gene: TRBJ1-6
CDR3nt: TGTGCCAGCAGCCCGGACGGGATATCTTCACCCCTCCACTTT
CDR3aa: CASSPDGISSPLHF

d_gene: TRBD1
abundance: .
v_gene: TRBV6-6
j_gene: TRBJ1-1
CDR3nt: TGTGCCAGCAGTAAGACAGGGGGGAACACTGAAGCTTTCTTT
CDR3aa: CASSKTGGNTEAFF

d_gene: .
abundance: .
v_gene: TRBV18
j_gene: TRBJ2-1
CDR3nt: TGTGCCAGCTCACGTATCGCCGACAGTTACAATGAGCAGTTCTTC
CDR3aa: CASSRIADSYNEQFF

d_gene: .
abundance: .
v_gene: TRBV6-1
j_gene: TRBJ2-3
CDR3nt: TGTGCCAGCAGTGAAAATAGCGGTTCGAGGGATACGCAGTATTTT
CDR3aa: CASSENSGSRDTQYF

d_gene: .
abundance: .
v_gene: TRBV7-9
j_gene: TRBJ1-6
CDR3nt: TGTGCCAGCAGCTTAGGCGCCTCCGGGAGGGAGAATTCACCCCTCCACTTT
CDR3aa: CASSLGASGRENSPLHF

d_gene: .
abundance: .
v_gene: TRBV11-3
j_gene: TRBJ2-1
CDR3nt: TGTGCCAGCAGCGCCGGGAGTCCCGGGTCCTACAATGAGCAGTTCTTC
CDR3aa: CASSAGSPGSYNEQFF

d_gene: .
abundance: .
v_gene: TRBV6-5
j_gene: TRBJ2-3
CDR3nt: TGTGCCAGCAGTCTAACCGGGAGAGGCACAGATACGCAGTATTTT
CDR3aa: CASSLTGRGTDTQYF

d_gene: .
abundance: .
v_gene: TRBV27
j_gene: TRBJ2-7
CDR3nt: TGTGCCAGCAGCCCGGACAACTCCTACGAGCAGTACTTC
CDR3aa: CASSPDNSYEQYF

d_gene: TRBD1
abundance: .
v_gene: TRBV6-5
j_gene: TRBJ2-7
CDR3nt: TGTGCCAGCAGGCAGACAGGGGTGCCCTACGAGCAGTACTTC
CDR3aa: CASRQTGVPYEQYF

d_gene: TRBD2
abundance: .
v_gene: TRBV7-9
j_gene: TRBJ2-3
CDR3nt: TGTGCCAGCAGCTTTATAGCGGGAGAGACAGATACGCAGTATTTT
CDR3aa: CASSFIAGETDTQYF

d_gene: .
abundance: .
v_gene: TRBV23-1
j_gene: TRBJ1-5
CDR3nt: TGCGCCAGCAGTCAATCGGCCCATCAGCCCCAGCATTTT
CDR3aa: CASSQSAHQPQHF

d_gene: TRBD1
abundance: .
v_gene: TRBV28
j_gene: TRBJ1-2
CDR3nt: TGTGCCAGCAGTTTATGGGGACAGCGCTATGGCTACACCTTC
CDR3aa: CASSLWGQRYGYTF

d_gene: .
abundance: .
v_gene: TRBV11-1
j_gene: TRBJ2-7
CDR3nt: TGTGCCAGCAGCTTATGGGAGGGGGACGAGCAGTACTTC
CDR3aa: CASSLWEGDEQYF

d_gene: TRBD1
abundance: .
v_gene: TRBV25-1
j_gene: TRBJ2-7
CDR3nt: TGTGCCAGCAGTTCCACGCGACAGGGGGCCTACGAGCAGTACTTC
CDR3aa: CASSSTRQGAYEQYF

d_gene: .
abundance: .
v_gene: TRBV6-5
j_gene: TRBJ1-3
CDR3nt: TGTGCCAGCAGGAAAGGGGAAACCGGAAACACCATATATTTT
CDR3aa: CASRKGETGNTIYF

d_gene: .
abundance: .
v_gene: TRBV5-1
j_gene: TRBJ2-6
CDR3nt: TGCGCCAGCAGCTTAGCTATCTCTGGGGCCAACGTCCTGACTTTC
CDR3aa: CASSLAISGANVLTF

d_gene: .
abundance: .
v_gene: TRBV2
j_gene: TRBJ2-6
CDR3nt: TGTGCCAGCAGTGGACAGGAGTACTCTGGGGCCAACGTCCTGACTTTC
CDR3aa: CASSGQEYSGANVLTF

d_gene: .
abundance: .
v_gene: TRBV18
j_gene: TRBJ2-3
CDR3nt: TGTGCCAGCTCACCGTCGTGGGAGATATTAGATACGCAGTATTTT
CDR3aa: CASSPSWEILDTQYF

d_gene: TRBD1
abundance: once
v_gene: TRBV29-1
j_gene: TRBJ1-1
CDR3nt: TGCAGCGTTGAATCGCGACAGGGGGTTACGATAACTGAAGCTTTCTTT
CDR3aa: CSVESRQGVTITEAFF

d_gene: TRBD2
abundance: .
v_gene: TRBV2
j_gene: TRBJ2-3
CDR3nt: TGTGCCAGCGGGGGGGGAGCGGGAGAGGCAGATACGCAGTATTTT
CDR3aa: CASGGGAGEADTQYF

d_gene: .
abundance: .
v_gene: TRBV15
j_gene: TRBJ1-6
CDR3nt: TGTGCCACCAGCCCCCGAAGGGAGGGGTCGATAGGTTCACCCCTCCACTTT
CDR3aa: CATSPRREGSIGSPLHF

d_gene: TRBD1
abundance: once
v_gene: TRBV7-8
j_gene: TRBJ1-2
CDR3nt: TGTGCCAGCAGCGAGGGGACAGGAGGCCCTTATGGCTACACCTTC
CDR3aa: CASSEGTGGPYGYTF

d_gene: .
abundance: .
v_gene: TRBV6-5
j_gene: TRBJ1-5
CDR3nt: TGTGCCAGCAGACTCCGACCGGCGGAGGGGCAGCCCCAGCATTTT
CDR3aa: CASRLRPAEGQPQHF

d_gene: .
abundance: once
v_gene: TRBV5-3
j_gene: TRBJ2-6
CDR3nt: TGTGCCAGAAGCTTGGTTACCAGGGGATTCGGTGGGGCCAACGTCCTGACTTTC
CDR3aa: CARSLVTRGFGGANVLTF

d_gene: TRBD2
abundance: .
v_gene: TRBV27
j_gene: TRBJ2-7
CDR3nt: TGTGCCAGCAGTTCGCTGAGCGGGAGCCCCTACGAGCAGTACTTC
CDR3aa: CASSSLSGSPYEQYF

d_gene: .
abundance: .
v_gene: TRBV5-1
j_gene: TRBJ2-5
CDR3nt: TGCGCCAGCAGCTTGGAGCGGGCAGAGCAGTACTTC
CDR3aa: CASSLERAEQYF

d_gene: .
abundance: .
v_gene: TRBV19
j_gene: TRBJ2-1
CDR3nt: TGTGCCAGTAAAGACAGGCCCCTCGGCAATGAGCAGTTCTTC
CDR3aa: CASKDRPLGNEQFF

d_gene: TRBD1
abundance: .
v_gene: TRBV19
j_gene: TRBJ2-2
CDR3nt: TGTGCCGCCGGGGGCAGGGGGCCCACCGGGGAGCTGTTTTTT
CDR3aa: CAAGGRGPTGELFF

d_gene: TRBD1
abundance: .
v_gene: TRBV4-1
j_gene: TRBJ2-7
CDR3nt: TGCGCCAGCAGCCCCGGGACAGGGAGGACCTACGAGCAGTACTTC
CDR3aa: CASSPGTGRTYEQYF